This T cell receptor (beta chain) was documented in a study of blood T cell repertoires in COVID-19. Study as a whole: Collection of acute and convalescent COVID-19 samples took place in the United States, Italy and Spain. T cells, B-cell-depleted T cells, or PBMCs supplied cDNA or gDNA.

As processed by the authors: Nucleated cell counts were estimated from reference gene primer amplification. Clones were read by immunoSEQ multiplex PCR, and TCRdb kept only the in-frame ones, dropping some. From that table come the V and J calls and clone size; the DNA was used to work out D and trimming. The profile shows about 74,000 clones, under 85% of them singletons. What was sequenced was peripheral blood. The origin of this receptor is a human donor in a cohort sampled during active COVID-19.

CDR3 residues: CASSLLSGNDEQFF. The CDR3 DNA reads TGTGCCAGCAGCTTGTTGTCCGGGAACGATGAGCAGTTCTTC. The chain uses TRBV7-6 and TRBJ2-1, with D perhaps TRBD2 (5 bases). Germline CDR1 is SGHVS and CDR2 is FNYEAQ. There are 14 residues in the CDR3. The ends were cut back, 3 bases at V and 8 bases at J, with 14 bases in the middle.